This TCR beta chain originates from a study of vaccination effects on CD4 cells after COVID-19. Profiled with immunoSEQ multiplex PCR; TCRdb holds only in-frame clones, not every one. There are about 63,000 clones in the sample; about 71% occur only once, and 3% to 4% lies in the top ten. Trimming pared 4 bases from V and 5 bases from J, leaving 15 bases between. Germline assignment: CDR1 SGHRS and CDR2 YFSETQ. The CDR3 consists of 14 residues. Study-wide results and limits: Researchers report that only 1 of 255 vaccine-induced clones in healthy vaccinees cross-reacted with common cold coronaviruses.

Before any sequencing was done, the ViraFEST assay used viral peptide pools to expand antigen-specific CD4+ T cells. Subsequent to a culture period of about nine days, CD4+ T cells were isolated. Vaccinated recipients, who were negative for nucleocapsid antibodies, had no history of SARS-CoV-2 infection. Supplemented with about 10 IU/ml IL-2 and 8 to 10 ug/ml peptides, two million PBMC per well were kept in culture. Cultures had half their medium replaced with IL-2 medium on days 3 and 7. There are a few counts of this clone. Its antigen is still unknown. J is TRBJ1-1 and V is TRBV5-1; TRBD1 might be the D (6 bases). Sequences were derived from CD4+ T cells from PBMCs cultured with HCoV-OC43 spike peptides, sampled before COVID-19 vaccination. Sample subset: HCoV-OC43 spike overlapping peptide pool stimulation. This sequence originates from a human donor who received a COVID-19 vaccine. In nucleotides, the CDR3 is TGCGCCAGCAGCGTACGGACAGCCGGAACTGAAGCTTTCTTT. Translated: CASSVRTAGTEAFF.